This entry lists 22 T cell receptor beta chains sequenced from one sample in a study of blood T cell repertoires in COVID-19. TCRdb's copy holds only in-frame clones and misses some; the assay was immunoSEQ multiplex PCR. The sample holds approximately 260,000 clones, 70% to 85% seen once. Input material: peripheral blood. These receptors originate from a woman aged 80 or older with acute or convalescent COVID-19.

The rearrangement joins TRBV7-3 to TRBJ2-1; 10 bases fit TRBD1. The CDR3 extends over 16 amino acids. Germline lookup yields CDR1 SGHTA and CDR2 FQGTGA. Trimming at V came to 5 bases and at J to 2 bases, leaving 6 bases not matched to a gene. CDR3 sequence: CASSPGGTGAYNEQFF. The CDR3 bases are TGTGCCAGCAGCCCAGGAGGGACAGGGGCCTACAATGAGCAGTTCTTC.

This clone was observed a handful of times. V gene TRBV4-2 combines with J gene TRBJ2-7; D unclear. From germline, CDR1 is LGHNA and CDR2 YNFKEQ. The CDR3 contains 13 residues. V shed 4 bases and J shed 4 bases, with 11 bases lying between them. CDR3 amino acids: CASSPQVMYEQYF. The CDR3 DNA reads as TGTGCCAGCAGCCCCCAGGTTATGTACGAGCAGTACTTC.

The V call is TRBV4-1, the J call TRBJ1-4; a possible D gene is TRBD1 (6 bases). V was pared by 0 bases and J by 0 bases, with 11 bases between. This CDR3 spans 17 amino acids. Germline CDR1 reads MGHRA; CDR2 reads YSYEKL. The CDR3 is CASSQEGQIATNEKLFF. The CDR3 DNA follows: TGCGCCAGCAGCCAAGAAGGACAGATAGCAACTAATGAAAAACTGTTTTTT.

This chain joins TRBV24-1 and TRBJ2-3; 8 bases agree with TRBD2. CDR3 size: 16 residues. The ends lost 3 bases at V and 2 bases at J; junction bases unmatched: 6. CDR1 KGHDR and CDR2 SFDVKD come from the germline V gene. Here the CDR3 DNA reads TGTGCCACCAGTGATAGCCGCGGGGGGATCACAGATACGCAGTATTTT. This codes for CATSDSRGGITDTQYF.

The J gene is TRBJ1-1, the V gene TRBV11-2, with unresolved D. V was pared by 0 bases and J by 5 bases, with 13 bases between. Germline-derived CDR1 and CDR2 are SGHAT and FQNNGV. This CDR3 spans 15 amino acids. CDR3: CASSLDQGGRTEAFF. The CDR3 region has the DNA TGTGCCAGCAGCTTAGATCAAGGAGGCCGAACTGAAGCTTTCTTT.

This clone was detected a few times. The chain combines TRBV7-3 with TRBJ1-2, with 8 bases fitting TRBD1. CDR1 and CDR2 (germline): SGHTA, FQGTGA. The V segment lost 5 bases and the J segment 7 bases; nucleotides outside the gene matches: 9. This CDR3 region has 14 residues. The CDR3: CASSRGDRKGGYTF. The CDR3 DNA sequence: TGTGCCAGCAGCCGCGGGGACAGGAAGGGTGGCTACACCTTC.

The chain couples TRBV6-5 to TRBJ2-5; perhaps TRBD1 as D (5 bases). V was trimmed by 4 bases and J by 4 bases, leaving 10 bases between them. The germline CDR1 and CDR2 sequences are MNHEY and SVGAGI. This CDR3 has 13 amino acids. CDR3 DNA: TGTGCCAGCAGTTCCAGGGTCCCAGAGACCCAGTACTTC. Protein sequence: CASSSRVPETQYF.

CDR3 sequence: CASTVRPPGTEAFF. The CDR3 DNA sequence: TGTGCCAGTACAGTAAGGCCCCCGGGCACTGAAGCTTTCTTT. The V call is TRBV19, the J call TRBJ1-1; D uncertain. The CDR3 is 14 residues long. Germline V CDR1 and CDR2: LNHDA, SQIVND (reference sequence). V was shortened by 7 bases and J by 4 bases, with 16 bases between the two germline ends.

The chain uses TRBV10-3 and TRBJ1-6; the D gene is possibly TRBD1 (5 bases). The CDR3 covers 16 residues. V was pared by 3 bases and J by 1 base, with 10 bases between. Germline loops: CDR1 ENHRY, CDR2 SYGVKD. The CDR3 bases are TGTGCCATCAGTGACGGGAGGACATCCTATAATTCACCCCTCCACTTT. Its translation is CAISDGRTSYNSPLHF.

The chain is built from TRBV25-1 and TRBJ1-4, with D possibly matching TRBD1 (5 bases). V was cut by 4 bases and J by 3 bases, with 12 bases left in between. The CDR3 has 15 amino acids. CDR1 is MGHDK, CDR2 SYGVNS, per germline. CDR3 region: CASSVSGGPNEKLFF. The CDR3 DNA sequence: TGTGCCAGCAGTGTCTCGGGGGGACCTAATGAAAAACTGTTTTTT.

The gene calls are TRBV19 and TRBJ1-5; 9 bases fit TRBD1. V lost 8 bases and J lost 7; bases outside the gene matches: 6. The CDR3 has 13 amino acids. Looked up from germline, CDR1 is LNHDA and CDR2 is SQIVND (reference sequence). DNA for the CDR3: TGTGCCAGTGGGGACAGGGTGAAGCAGCCCCAGCATTTT. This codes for CASGDRVKQPQHF.

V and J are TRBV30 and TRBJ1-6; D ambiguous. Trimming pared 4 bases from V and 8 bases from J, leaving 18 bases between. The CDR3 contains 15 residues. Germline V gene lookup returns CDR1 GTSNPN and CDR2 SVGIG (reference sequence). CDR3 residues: CAWIRDPYEDSPLHF. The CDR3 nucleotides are TGTGCCTGGATCAGAGACCCCTACGAGGATTCACCCCTCCACTTT.

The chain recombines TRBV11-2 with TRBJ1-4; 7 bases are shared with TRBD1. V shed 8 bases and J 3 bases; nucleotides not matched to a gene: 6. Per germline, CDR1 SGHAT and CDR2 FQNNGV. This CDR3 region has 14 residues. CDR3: CASGSGQPNEKLFF. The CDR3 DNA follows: TGTGCCAGCGGATCGGGACAGCCTAATGAAAAACTGTTTTTT.

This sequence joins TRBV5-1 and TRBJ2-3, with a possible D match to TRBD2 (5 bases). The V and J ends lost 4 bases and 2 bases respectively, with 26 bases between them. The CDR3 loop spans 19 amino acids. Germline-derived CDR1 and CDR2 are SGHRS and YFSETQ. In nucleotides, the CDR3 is TGCGCCAGCAGCCTCCTACCTAGCCGCCCTGCCTCGTTCACAGATACGCAGTATTTT. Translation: CASSLLPSRPASFTDTQYF.

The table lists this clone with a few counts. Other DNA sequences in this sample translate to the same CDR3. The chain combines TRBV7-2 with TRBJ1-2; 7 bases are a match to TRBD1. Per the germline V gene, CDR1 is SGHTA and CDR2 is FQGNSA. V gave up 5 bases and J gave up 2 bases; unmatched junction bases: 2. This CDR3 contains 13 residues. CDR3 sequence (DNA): TGTGCCAGCAGCCCGGACAGGAACTATGGCTACACCTTC. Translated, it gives CASSPDRNYGYTF.

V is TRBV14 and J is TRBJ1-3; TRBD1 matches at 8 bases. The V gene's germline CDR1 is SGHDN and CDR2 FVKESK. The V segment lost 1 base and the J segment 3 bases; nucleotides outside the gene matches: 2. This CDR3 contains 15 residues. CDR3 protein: CASSQVQGVGNTIYF. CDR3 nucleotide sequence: TGTGCCAGCAGCCAAGTACAGGGGGTTGGAAACACCATATATTTT.

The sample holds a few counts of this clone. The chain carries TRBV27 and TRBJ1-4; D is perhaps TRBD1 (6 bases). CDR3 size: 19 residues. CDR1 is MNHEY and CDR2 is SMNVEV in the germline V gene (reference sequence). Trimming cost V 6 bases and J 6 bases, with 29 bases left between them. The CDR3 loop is CASRLQGPLPGGPDEKLFF. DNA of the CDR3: TGTGCCAGCAGGCTACAGGGACCTCTACCCGGAGGCCCAGATGAAAAACTGTTTTTT.

The CDR3 loop is CASQDRGPLQEQFF. The CDR3 bases are TGTGCCAGCCAAGACAGGGGGCCCCTCCAAGAGCAGTTCTTC. The V call is TRBV2, the J call TRBJ2-1; 10 positions match TRBD1. The CDR3 extends over 14 amino acids. V dropped 8 bases and J dropped 10; count of bases not matched to a gene: 11. Germline V gene lookup returns CDR1 SNHLY and CDR2 FYNNEI. Looking up the rest from reference TRBV2 and TRBJ2-1 gives the full variable domain: EPEVTQTPSHQVTQMGQEVILRCVPISNHLYFYWYRQILGQKVEFLVSFYNNEISEKSEIFDDQFSVERPDGSNFTLKIRSTKLEDSAMYFCASQDRGPLQEQFFGPGTRLTVL.

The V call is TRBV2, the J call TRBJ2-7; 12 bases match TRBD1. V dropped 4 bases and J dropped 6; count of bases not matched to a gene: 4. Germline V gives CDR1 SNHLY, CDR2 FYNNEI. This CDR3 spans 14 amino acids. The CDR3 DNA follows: TGTGCCAGCAGTGGGGGACAGGGGGCAGGCGAGCAGTACTTC. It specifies CASSGGQGAGEQYF. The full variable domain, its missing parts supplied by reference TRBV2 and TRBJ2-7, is EPEVTQTPSHQVTQMGQEVILRCVPISNHLYFYWYRQILGQKVEFLVSFYNNEISEKSEIFDDQFSVERPDGSNFTLKIRSTKLEDSAMYFCASSGGQGAGEQYFGPGTRLTVT.

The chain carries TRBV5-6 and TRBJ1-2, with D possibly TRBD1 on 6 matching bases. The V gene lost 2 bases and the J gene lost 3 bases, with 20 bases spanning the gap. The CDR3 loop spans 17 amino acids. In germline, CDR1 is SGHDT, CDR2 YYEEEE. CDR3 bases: TGTGCCAGCAGCTTTAGCACAGGGTATCTGAGCTACTATGGCTACACCTTC. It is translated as CASSFSTGYLSYYGYTF.

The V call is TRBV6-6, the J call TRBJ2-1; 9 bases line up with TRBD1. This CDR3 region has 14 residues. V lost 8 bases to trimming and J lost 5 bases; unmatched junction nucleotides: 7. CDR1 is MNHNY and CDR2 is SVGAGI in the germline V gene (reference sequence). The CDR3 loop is CASHQTGGDNEQFF. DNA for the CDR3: TGTGCCAGCCACCAGACAGGGGGGGACAATGAGCAGTTCTTC.

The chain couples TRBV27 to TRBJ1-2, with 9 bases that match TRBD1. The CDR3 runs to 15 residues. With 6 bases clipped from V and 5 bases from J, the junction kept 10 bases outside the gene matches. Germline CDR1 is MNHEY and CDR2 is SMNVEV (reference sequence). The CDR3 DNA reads TGTGCCAGCAGGTTAGGACAGGGGATATCTTATGGCTACACCTTC. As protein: CASRLGQGISYGYTF.